A selection of T cell receptor beta chains follows, all from one sample in a study of cytomegalovirus exposure and HLA in healthy donors. Profiling relied on immunoSEQ multiplex PCR, and the TCRdb table lists in-frame clones only, not all of them. The data show 200,000 to 250,000 clones, 83% seen once. Sequenced material: PBMCs. Every receptor here comes from a woman between 18 and 29 years old in good health and CMV-seronegative. The CDR3 runs from the conserved cysteine through the conserved F or W. A D gene is named only where the DNA matches it firmly. Expanded clones are given a class, and other clones once, few, many or no size at all.

v_call	d_call	clone_size	j_call	cdr3_aa	cdr3_nt
TRBV15	-	once	TRBJ1-1	CATKTGNTEAFF	TGTGCCACCAAGACAGGGAACACTGAAGCTTTCTTT
TRBV5-1	-	-	TRBJ1-1	CASKRGNTEAFF	TGCGCCAGCAAAAGGGGTAACACTGAAGCTTTCTTT
TRBV5-1	-	-	TRBJ2-7	CASSPDSPATYEQYF	TGCGCCAGCAGTCCAGACTCCCCCGCGACCTACGAGCAGTACTTC
TRBV5-6	-	-	TRBJ2-7	CASSSGVPGGEQYF	TGTGCCAGCAGCTCTGGAGTACCGGGCGGCGAGCAGTACTTC
TRBV10-3	-	-	TRBJ1-2	CAISDSWQGGYTF	TGTGCCATCAGTGATTCGTGGCAGGGAGGCTACACCTTC
TRBV6-1	-	few	TRBJ1-1	CASSVTANTEAFF	TGTGCCAGCAGTGTGACAGCGAACACTGAAGCTTTCTTT
TRBV15	-	-	TRBJ1-1	CATSRGMNTEAFF	TGTGCCACCAGCAGAGGAATGAACACTGAAGCTTTCTTT
TRBV27	TRBD1	-	TRBJ1-5	CASSYWDRGVVQPQHF	TGTGCCAGCAGTTATTGGGACAGGGGCGTTGTTCAGCCCCAGCATTTT
TRBV5-4	TRBD2	-	TRBJ2-1	CASSYSRTSDHNEQFF	TGTGCCAGCAGCTACTCCCGGACTAGCGACCACAATGAGCAGTTCTTC
TRBV6-1	-	-	TRBJ1-1	CASRKGGGGTEAFF	TGTGCCAGCAGAAAAGGAGGTGGGGGCACTGAAGCTTTCTTT
TRBV2	-	-	TRBJ1-3	CASSRRSGRGGNTIYF	TGTGCCAGCAGTCGGAGGTCAGGGCGCGGAGGAAACACCATATATTTT
TRBV2	TRBD1	-	TRBJ1-5	CASSPGQGVSNQPQHF	TGTGCCAGCAGCCCTGGACAGGGGGTTAGCAATCAGCCCCAGCATTTT
TRBV2	-	-	TRBJ2-7	CASRGDSSEQYF	TGTGCCAGCAGGGGAGACAGCTCCGAGCAGTACTTC
TRBV9	-	once	TRBJ2-1	CASSVGYNPSNEQFF	TGTGCCAGCAGCGTAGGATATAATCCGTCCAATGAGCAGTTCTTC
TRBV6-6	TRBD1	-	TRBJ1-4	CASRTDRGDEKLFF	TGTGCCAGCAGAACGGACAGGGGCGATGAAAAACTGTTTTTT
TRBV13	-	once	TRBJ1-2	CASSLAGAPYTF	TGTGCCAGCAGCTTAGCAGGGGCCCCCTACACCTTC
TRBV6-1	-	-	TRBJ1-1	CASSELGHTEAFF	TGTGCCAGCAGTGAATTGGGGCACACTGAAGCTTTCTTT
TRBV13	-	few	TRBJ1-2	CASSLGPEDYGYTF	TGTGCCAGCAGCTTAGGCCCCGAGGACTATGGCTACACCTTC
TRBV5-1	TRBD1	-	TRBJ2-1	CASSFRDRGLNEQFF	TGCGCCAGCAGCTTCCGGGACAGGGGGCTAAATGAGCAGTTCTTC
TRBV27	TRBD1	-	TRBJ1-2	CASSPQGGDFYGYTF	TGTGCCAGCAGCCCACAGGGGGGAGATTTCTATGGCTACACCTTC
TRBV27	-	-	TRBJ1-2	CASSQNQGTGYTF	TGTGCCAGCAGCCAAAACCAGGGGACTGGCTACACCTTC
TRBV6-5	-	-	TRBJ2-1	CASSPGLPRDEQFF	TGTGCCAGCAGTCCCGGACTGCCAAGGGATGAGCAGTTCTTC
TRBV19	-	-	TRBJ1-2	CASSVQGRYTYGYTF	TGTGCCAGTAGTGTACAGGGTCGCTATACGTATGGCTACACCTTC
TRBV7-9	-	-	TRBJ1-1	CASSLGGDAAEAFF	TGTGCCAGCAGCTTAGGAGGTGATGCCGCTGAAGCTTTCTTT
TRBV27	TRBD1	-	TRBJ1-1	CASSPYRQGMNTEAFF	TGTGCCAGCAGTCCCTACCGACAGGGGATGAACACTGAAGCTTTCTTT
TRBV5-1	TRBD1	-	TRBJ1-1	CASADRGDAEAFF	TGCGCCAGCGCGGACAGGGGAGACGCTGAAGCTTTCTTT
TRBV6-1	-	-	TRBJ1-5	CASSVLSGNQPQHF	TGTGCCAGCAGTGTCCTCTCCGGCAATCAGCCCCAGCATTTT
TRBV7-9	-	-	TRBJ1-3	CASSVGNTIYF	TGTGCCAGCAGTGTCGGAAACACCATATATTTT
TRBV19	TRBD1	-	TRBJ1-5	CASSARQGPNQPQHF	TGTGCCAGTAGTGCAAGACAGGGGCCGAATCAGCCCCAGCATTTT
TRBV27	-	-	TRBJ1-2	CASSSHPGYGYTF	TGTGCCAGCTCTTCCCACCCCGGGTACGGCTACACCTTC
TRBV6-6	-	few	TRBJ1-1	CASSSSGTEAFF	TGTGCCAGCAGTTCCTCTGGGACGGAAGCTTTCTTT
TRBV10-3	-	-	TRBJ1-4	CATSRRLNEKLFF	TGTGCCACCTCGCGGAGGCTTAATGAAAAACTGTTTTTT
TRBV5-4	TRBD2	-	TRBJ2-1	CASSSRLAGIDNEQFF	TGTGCCAGCAGCTCCAGACTAGCGGGGATTGACAATGAGCAGTTCTTC
TRBV6-6	-	-	TRBJ1-5	CASSYSSNSEGGHF	TGTGCCAGCAGTTACTCCTCGAATTCGGAGGGGGGTCATTTT
TRBV30	-	-	TRBJ2-3	CAWSAQGGVTQYF	TGTGCCTGGAGTGCCCAAGGCGGGGTTACGCAGTATTTT
TRBV29-1	-	few	TRBJ1-1	CSALNAGNTEAFF	TGCAGCGCCTTGAATGCAGGGAACACTGAAGCTTTCTTT
TRBV6-5	-	-	TRBJ1-6	CASSLGGVISPLHF	TGTGCCAGCAGTCTAGGGGGGGTAATCTCACCCCTCCACTTT
TRBV27	-	few	TRBJ1-2	CASSIDGGVYGYTF	TGTGCCAGCAGCATTGACGGGGGGGTCTATGGCTACACCTTC
TRBV6-5	-	-	TRBJ1-1	CASSYGQGRTEAFF	TGTGCCAGCAGTTATGGGCAGGGGAGGACTGAAGCTTTCTTT
TRBV2	TRBD1	-	TRBJ2-2	CASSRQGANTGELFF	TGTGCCAGCAGCAGACAGGGGGCGAACACCGGGGAGCTGTTTTTT
TRBV9	TRBD2	-	TRBJ2-1	CASSVVASGRREQFF	TGTGCCAGCAGCGTAGTGGCTAGCGGGAGGAGGGAGCAGTTCTTC
TRBV18	-	-	TRBJ2-3	CASSPPMALDTQYF	TGTGCCAGCTCACCACCGATGGCTTTAGATACGCAGTATTTT
TRBV5-1	TRBD1	-	TRBJ1-4	CASSSPDRDLGEKLFF	TGCGCCAGCAGCTCCCCGGACAGGGACCTCGGTGAAAAACTGTTTTTT
TRBV28	-	-	TRBJ2-7	CASSLRNSYEQYF	TGTGCCAGCAGTTTACGGAACTCCTACGAGCAGTACTTC
TRBV5-1	-	few	TRBJ1-2	CASSGGKGDYGYTF	TGCGCCAGCAGTGGTGGAAAGGGGGACTATGGCTACACCTTC
TRBV7-6	TRBD1	few	TRBJ2-1	CASSFGGQGTEQFF	TGTGCCAGCAGCTTCGGGGGACAGGGGACTGAGCAGTTCTTC